One sample yielded the 9 T cell receptor beta chains listed below, sequenced in a study of beta chain features in type 1 diabetes. No antigens are known for them. General observations from the study: All four CD4+ subsets of Type 1 diabetes patients contained TCRB CDR3s that were moderately but significantly shorter.

Reverse transcribing all isolated RNA meant expressed TCRB transcripts were sequenced. Repertoires were generated with immunoSEQ multiplex PCR, while TCRdb's copy carries only in-frame clones and drops some. The table shows fewer than 110,000 clones, with 25% to 30% occurring only once. Material for sequencing was central memory CD4+ T cells from blood. These receptors originate from a woman under 30 with type 1 diabetes.

The chain joins TRBV28 to TRBJ2-1, with a possible D match to TRBD1 (7 bases). Per the germline V gene, CDR1 is MDHEN and CDR2 is SYDVKM. CDR3 size: 16 residues. V was shortened by 4 bases and J by 9 bases, with 22 bases between the two germline ends. The CDR3 loop is CASSSPAAGGITEQFF. The CDR3 DNA reads TGTGCCAGCAGTTCTCCGGCGGCAGGGGGGATCACTGAGCAGTTCTTC.

In its sample, this clone was seen a few times. This rearrangement joins TRBV4-3 to TRBJ2-1; 10 nucleotides match TRBD2. V dropped 0 bases and J dropped 10; count of bases not matched to a gene: 12. Germline V lookup: CDR1 LGHNA, CDR2 YSLEER. The CDR3 extends over 17 amino acids. The CDR3 loop reads CASSQDGLAGGQSEQFF. In DNA, the CDR3 is TGCGCCAGCAGCCAAGATGGGTTAGCGGGAGGCCAGTCGGAGCAGTTCTTC.

This clone was seen only a few times. This chain joins TRBV15 and TRBJ1-5; 7 bases match TRBD1. Germline CDR1 reads LNHNV; CDR2 reads YYDKDF (reference sequence). V lost 0 bases, J lost 3 bases, and 8 bases stayed unmatched. This CDR3 is built from 17 residues. CDR3 nucleotides: TGTGCCACCAGCAGAGATCCGGGACAGCTCGTCAATCAGCCCCAGCATTTT. Translation: CATSRDPGQLVNQPQHF.

The V gene is TRBV9, the J gene TRBJ2-7; TRBD2 aligns across 7 bases. From germline, CDR1 is SGDLS and CDR2 YYNGEE. The junction had 8 bases not matched to a gene; V was cut back by 3 bases and J by 2 bases. CDR3 length equals 15 residues. DNA for the CDR3: TGTGCCAGCAGCGCGGGACTAACAAGAACCTACGAGCAGTACTTC. Protein product: CASSAGLTRTYEQYF.

This clone occurred a few times. A junction boundary mismatches the germline segment, possibly from a read error. The CDR3 DNA is TGTGCCAGCAGGTTATCGAGCACAGATACGCAGTATTTT. Amino acids: CASRLSSTDTQYF. This sequence joins TRBV28 and TRBJ2-3, with D uncertain. The CDR3 loop spans 13 amino acids. Germline CDR1 and CDR2: MDHEN and SYDVKM.

This clone has only a few counts. CDR3 bases: TGTGCCAGCAGTTACTCGAACGCGGCAGATGAAGCTTTCTTT. Amino acid sequence: CASSYSNAADEAFF. The chain joins TRBV6-5 to TRBJ1-1; D call uncertain. This CDR3 is 14 amino acids long. CDR1 is MNHEY, CDR2 SVGAGI, per germline. V was pared by 0 bases and J by 7 bases, with 12 bases between.

The chain has TRBV28 and TRBJ1-2, with 7 positions matching TRBD1. CDR3 length: 15 amino acids. Germline trimming cut 5 bases from V and 4 bases from J; bases unmatched to any gene: 10. Germline lookup yields CDR1 MDHEN and CDR2 SYDVKM. The CDR3 sequence: CASSLDTGVGYGYTF. The CDR3 DNA sequence: TGTGCCAGCAGTCTCGACACAGGGGTCGGCTATGGCTACACCTTC.

CDR3 sequence (DNA): TGTGCCAGCAGCCAAAGTCCCGGGGGCACTGAAGCTTTCTTT. This gives the protein CASSQSPGGTEAFF. The V call is TRBV7-3, the J call TRBJ1-1; D is perhaps TRBD1 (5 bases). This CDR3 region has 14 residues. Germline lookup yields CDR1 SGHTA and CDR2 FQGTGA. Trimming left V 5 bases short and J 4 bases short, with 14 bases between.

The chain joins TRBV7-2 to TRBJ1-1; D is unresolved. The ends were cut back, 1 base at V and 10 bases at J, with 13 bases in the middle. Germline values: CDR1 SGHTA, CDR2 FQGNSA. This CDR3 comprises 13 residues. The CDR3 DNA reads TGTGCCAGCAGCTTAGGTCATACCGGTTCAGCTTTCTTT. It encodes CASSLGHTGSAFF.